The 30 T cell receptor beta chains reported below all come from one sample, sequenced in a study of blood T cell repertoires in COVID-19. The assay was immunoSEQ multiplex PCR, and TCRdb's table has in-frame clones only and misses some. Here the sample spans about 150,000 clones, approximately 88% being singletons. The sequencing input was peripheral blood. These receptors all stem from a man aged 70 or older with acute or convalescent COVID-19.

This clone was detected once. The chain uses TRBV3-1 (or the pseudogene TRBV3-2) and TRBJ2-7, with TRBD2 matching over 12 bases. The CDR3 sequence is 14 residues long. V was pared by 4 bases and J by 2 bases, with 0 bases of the junction left unmatched. Germline CDR1 LGHDT, CDR2 YNNKEL (reference sequence). The CDR3, as DNA: TGTGCCAGCAGCCGGACTAGCGGGACCTACGAGCAGTACTTC. Protein sequence: CASSRTSGTYEQYF.

The gene calls are TRBV6-5 and TRBJ2-4; the D gene is possibly TRBD1 (6 bases). Germline CDR1 and CDR2: MNHEY and SVGAGI. V shed 4 bases and J shed 5 bases, with 9 bases lying between them. The CDR3 is 13 residues long. CDR3 in amino acids: CASSWDKENIQYF. In DNA, the CDR3 is TGTGCCAGCAGTTGGGACAAAGAAAACATTCAGTACTTC.

The chain is built from TRBV19 and TRBJ2-7; 8 bases are a match to TRBD2. J gave up 3 bases and V 3 bases, and 1 base lay outside the gene matches. The CDR3 extends over 13 amino acids. Germline V gives CDR1 LNHDA, CDR2 SQIVND (reference sequence). DNA for the CDR3: TGTGCCAGTAGTATCGGGACTAGCTACGAGCAGTACTTC. Encoded protein: CASSIGTSYEQYF.

The chain carries TRBV2 and TRBJ1-2; no clear D. The CDR3 consists of 14 residues. With 6 bases removed from V and 8 bases from J, the gap between germline ends came to 19 bases. Germline CDR1 SNHLY, CDR2 FYNNEI. CDR3 residues: CASSRTDLVGGYTF. The CDR3 nucleotides are TGTGCCAGCAGCCGTACCGATCTGGTGGGCGGCTACACCTTC.

The V and J genes are TRBV7-2 and TRBJ2-3; a possible D gene is TRBD1 (6 bases). V was trimmed by 5 bases and J by 1 base, leaving 13 bases between them. The CDR3 is made up of 15 amino acids. CDR1 and CDR2 (germline): SGHTA, FQGNSA. The CDR3 DNA is TGTGCCAGCAGCCCCACAGGGATCGGCACAGATACGCAGTATTTT. Protein product: CASSPTGIGTDTQYF.

The V and J genes are TRBV29-1 and TRBJ1-2; D gene unclear. The CDR3 runs 10 residues. The V gene lost 2 bases and the J gene lost 6 bases, with 4 bases spanning the gap. Germline CDR1 reads SQVTM; CDR2 reads ANQGSEA. CDR3 in amino acids: CSVEQDGYTF. In DNA, the CDR3 is TGCAGCGTTGAACAGGATGGCTACACCTTC.

The gene calls are TRBV5-1 and TRBJ1-5; TRBD1 matches 7 bases. In germline, CDR1 is SGHRS, CDR2 YFSETQ. V trimming: 4 bases; J trimming: 6 bases; junction bases outside the gene matches: 7. The CDR3 totals 14 residues. CDR3 residues: CASSTSGGSQPQHF. The CDR3 DNA reads TGCGCCAGCAGCACCTCAGGGGGTAGTCAGCCCCAGCATTTT.

This clone was recorded a few times. This chain joins TRBV28 and TRBJ1-2; 7 bases are shared with TRBD1. Trimming at V came to 10 bases and at J to 2 bases, leaving 13 bases not matched to a gene. The V gene's germline CDR1 is MDHEN and CDR2 SYDVKM. This CDR3 has 15 residues. The chain's CDR3 is CATETSTGMNYGYTF. In DNA form, the CDR3 reads TGTGCCACCGAAACATCGACAGGGATGAACTATGGCTACACCTTC.

V is TRBV18 and J is TRBJ2-7; 14 bases fit TRBD2. Trimming cost V 3 bases and J 2 bases; bases outside gene matches: 12. The CDR3 has 19 amino acids. The germline V gene has CDR1 KGHSH and CDR2 LQKENI. CDR3 loop: CASSPSGLAGGPTPYEQYF. The CDR3 region has the DNA TGTGCCAGCTCACCTAGTGGACTAGCGGGGGGCCCTACTCCCTACGAGCAGTACTTC.

J is TRBJ1-4 and V is TRBV5-1, with 7 bases that match TRBD1. Germline trimming cut 2 bases from V and 6 bases from J; bases unmatched to any gene: 4. CDR1 SGHRS and CDR2 YFSETQ come from the germline V gene. The CDR3 has 14 residues. In DNA, the CDR3 is TGCGCCAGCAGCTTACAGGGGTCTCATGAAAAACTGTTTTTT. Amino acids: CASSLQGSHEKLFF.

The V and J genes are TRBV6-2 or TRBV6-3 and TRBJ1-4; D possibly corresponds to TRBD1 (6 bases). Germline V lookup: CDR1 MNHEY, CDR2 SVGEGT. CDR3 length: 15 amino acids. Trimming shortened V by 5 bases and J by 3 bases, and 13 bases separated the two germline ends. CDR3 protein: CASSQQGSANEKLFF. CDR3 coding DNA: TGTGCCAGCAGTCAGCAGGGGTCGGCTAATGAAAAACTGTTTTTT.

The rearrangement links TRBV11-2 to TRBJ1-2; D is ambiguous. In germline, CDR1 is SGHAT, CDR2 FQNNGV. This CDR3 region has 13 residues. Trimming shortened V by 2 bases and J by 7 bases, and 11 bases separated the two germline ends. The CDR3 loop reads CASSLSAVAGYTF. The CDR3 DNA sequence: TGTGCCAGCAGCTTATCGGCGGTAGCTGGCTACACCTTC.

In the case of this clone: An end of the junction differs from the germline gene, which may be a read error. The CDR3 region is CAISESGRTDF. CDR3 nucleotides: TGTGCCATCAGTGAGTCGGGCAGAACCGATTTT. The chain recombines TRBV10-3 with TRBJ1-3; unclear D gene. The CDR3 totals 11 residues. The V gene's germline CDR1 is ENHRY and CDR2 SYGVKD.

This clone turned up a few times. The chain joins TRBV5-6 to TRBJ1-1; no definite D call. The CDR3 consists of 14 residues. V was cut by 0 bases and J by 4 bases, with 10 bases left in between. Germline lookup yields CDR1 SGHDT and CDR2 YYEEEE. CDR3 DNA: TGTGCCAGCAGCTTGGCATCGGGGTTCACTGAAGCTTTCTTT. Protein sequence: CASSLASGFTEAFF.

J is TRBJ2-4 and V is TRBV6-6; D gene uncertain. This CDR3 is built from 15 residues. With 2 bases removed from V and 0 bases from J, the gap between germline ends came to 8 bases. The germline CDR1 and CDR2 sequences are MNHNY and SVGAGI (reference sequence). As DNA, the CDR3 is TGTGCCAGCAGTTACGGGCCTTTAGCCAAAAACATTCAGTACTTC. Protein sequence: CASSYGPLAKNIQYF.

The J gene is TRBJ1-5, the V gene TRBV5-1; D is unclear. The CDR3 runs 13 residues. Germline CDR1 is SGHRS and CDR2 is YFSETQ. The V and J ends lost 4 bases and 0 bases respectively, with 5 bases between them. The CDR3 nucleotides are TGCGCCAGCAGCCCACTTAGCAATCAGCCCCAGCATTTT. Translation: CASSPLSNQPQHF.

The chain employs TRBV28 and TRBJ1-3; D ambiguous. V was clipped by 6 bases and J by 1 base, with 4 bases between them. This CDR3 has 12 amino acids. The germline V gene has CDR1 MDHEN and CDR2 SYDVKM. The CDR3 sequence: CASRESGNTIYF. The CDR3 region has the DNA TGTGCCAGCAGAGAGTCTGGAAACACCATATATTTT.

The chain is built from TRBV7-3 and TRBJ2-2; TRBD2 might be the D (6 bases). The V end was cut by 5 bases, the J end by 0 bases, with 16 bases between. Germline CDR1 SGHTA, CDR2 FQGTGA. There are 17 residues in the CDR3. DNA of the CDR3: TGTGCCAGCAGCGTAAGCCCTAGCGTAACGAACACCGGGGAGCTGTTTTTT. Translation: CASSVSPSVTNTGELFF.

The chain recombines TRBV5-1 with TRBJ2-7, with D possibly being TRBD2 (6 bases). Between the trimmed V and J ends, which lost 4 bases and 6 bases, there was a span of 11 bases. CDR3 length equals 12 residues. CDR1 is SGHRS, CDR2 YFSETQ, per germline. The CDR3 here is CASSTGVGEQYF. The CDR3 nucleotides are TGCGCCAGCAGCACGGGGGTCGGCGAGCAGTACTTC.

The chain couples TRBV7-6 to TRBJ1-1, with 11 bases matching TRBD1. V was clipped by 3 bases and J by 4 bases; unmatched bases: 1. The CDR3 consists of 14 residues. The germline V gene has CDR1 SGHVS and CDR2 FNYEAQ. The CDR3 is CASSFGTGGTEAFF. Here the CDR3 DNA reads TGTGCCAGCAGCTTCGGGACAGGGGGCACTGAAGCTTTCTTT.

This clone showed up just a few times. The chain joins TRBV11-1 to TRBJ1-2; D perhaps matches TRBD1 (5 bases). Germline V CDR1 and CDR2: SGHAT, FQDESV (reference sequence). The CDR3 loop spans 15 amino acids. Trimming pared 3 bases from V and 8 bases from J, leaving 19 bases between. In DNA form, the CDR3 reads TGTGCCAGCAGCTTGGATCGGGGGAAATCTGACGGCTACACCTTC. Its protein is CASSLDRGKSDGYTF.

The V gene is TRBV2, the J gene TRBJ1-2; 8 bases line up with TRBD1. The V segment lost 6 bases and the J segment 5 bases; nucleotides outside the gene matches: 8. The CDR3 extends over 14 amino acids. Germline V lookup: CDR1 SNHLY, CDR2 FYNNEI. This CDR3 is CASRTDREYYGYTF. The DNA for the CDR3 is TGTGCCAGCAGGACGGACAGGGAATATTATGGCTACACCTTC. Full variable domain (missing parts from reference TRBV2 and TRBJ1-2): EPEVTQTPSHQVTQMGQEVILRCVPISNHLYFYWYRQILGQKVEFLVSFYNNEISEKSEIFDDQFSVERPDGSNFTLKIRSTKLEDSAMYFCASRTDREYYGYTFGSGTRLTVV.

The genes are TRBV2 and TRBJ2-7, with 9 bases identical to TRBD1. The CDR3 has 14 amino acids. Trimming removed 8 bases from V and 6 bases from J; junction bases left unmatched: 11. The germline V gene encodes CDR1 SNHLY and CDR2 FYNNEI. The CDR3 region is CASLLQGATGEQYF. The CDR3 DNA reads as TGTGCCAGCCTGCTACAGGGGGCGACTGGCGAGCAGTACTTC.

This clone was seen a handful of times. The chain recombines TRBV3-1 (or the pseudogene TRBV3-2) with TRBJ2-2; the D is unclear. Trimming took off 2 bases at V and 0 bases at J, with 7 bases between the two ends. Per germline, CDR1 LGHDT and CDR2 YNNKEL (reference sequence). The CDR3 spans 15 residues. CDR3 bases: TGTGCCAGCAGCCAACCTATAACGAACACCGGGGAGCTGTTTTTT. It yields the protein CASSQPITNTGELFF.

CDR3 in amino acids: CASSPRPGAGGSYNEQFF. CDR3 bases: TGTGCCAGCAGCCCCCGCCCGGGAGCGGGGGGCTCCTACAATGAGCAGTTCTTC. The V and J genes are TRBV9 and TRBJ2-1; 9 bases fit TRBD2. Germline loops: CDR1 SGDLS, CDR2 YYNGEE. The CDR3 runs to 18 residues. The ends lost 4 bases at V and 0 bases at J; junction bases unmatched: 11.

The chain has TRBV4-1 and TRBJ2-5, with 9 bases identical to TRBD1. The junction had 11 bases not matched to a gene; V was cut back by 4 bases and J by 5 bases. This CDR3 comprises 16 residues. From germline, CDR1 is MGHRA and CDR2 YSYEKL. The CDR3 DNA reads as TGCGCCAGCAGCCGGCCTCCGGGACAGGGTCGGGAGACCCAGTACTTC. Protein: CASSRPPGQGRETQYF.

The rearrangement links TRBV21-1 to TRBJ1-5; the tabulated D call, TRBD1, remains unverified against the DNA. TRBV21-1 is noted as a pseudogene. The CDR3 loop spans 20 amino acids. The CDR3 region has the DNA TGTGCCAGCAGCAAAGCCCCCCCCAGGGAAGGGGTTAGGTACAATCAGCCCCAGCATTTT. Protein product: CASSKAPPREGVRYNQPQHF.

The gene calls are TRBV19 and TRBJ1-5, with 9 positions matching TRBD1. Looked up from germline, CDR1 is LNHDA and CDR2 is SQIVND (reference sequence). The length of the CDR3 is 14 residues. The V and J ends lost 8 bases and 4 bases, in that order; junction bases with no gene match: 6. CDR3 DNA: TGTGCCAGTGCAAGGGACAGGGAAAATCAGCCCCAGCATTTT. Protein: CASARDRENQPQHF.

CDR3 sequence: CASSLSGTNEKLFF. The CDR3 DNA reads as TGCGCCAGCAGCTTAAGCGGTACTAATGAAAAACTGTTTTTT. The V gene is TRBV5-1, the J gene TRBJ1-4; no reliable D call. The CDR3 spans 14 residues. Germline lookup yields CDR1 SGHRS and CDR2 YFSETQ. Trimming pared 2 bases from V and 2 bases from J, leaving 7 bases between. The whole variable domain, filled in from reference TRBV5-1 and TRBJ1-4, reads KAGVTQTPRYLIKTRGQQVTLSCSPISGHRSVSWYQQTPGQGLQFLFEYFSETQRNKGNFPGRFSGRQFSNSRSEMNVSTLELGDSALYLCASSLSGTNEKLFFGSGTQLSVL.

The rearrangement joins TRBV14 to TRBJ2-2; D possibly corresponds to TRBD1 (6 bases). Germline-derived CDR1 and CDR2 are SGHDN and FVKESK. The CDR3 extends over 13 amino acids. The V end was cut by 6 bases, the J end by 5 bases, with 10 bases between. Here the CDR3 reads CASRARGTGELFF. The CDR3, as DNA: TGTGCCAGCAGGGCCAGGGGAACCGGGGAGCTGTTTTTT.